The rows below give T cell receptor beta chains drawn from one sample of a study of T cells in narcolepsy. The protocol was immunoSEQ multiplex PCR, while the TCRdb copy is restricted to in-frame clones and leaves out a portion. The table includes around 30,000 clones, around 83% detected once. The sequencing sample was made of CD45RA- memory CD4+ T cells from PBMCs. Every receptor here comes from a human donor with narcolepsy. Each CDR3 is given with its conserved first and last residue. D genes are given only for firm matches. Expanded clones get a size class; other rows say once, few or many, or leave the size out.

v_gene	d_gene	len	j_gene	abundance	CDR3aa	CDR3nt
TRBV19	NA	13	TRBJ2-5	NA	CASSPLGEETQYF	TGTGCCAGTAGTCCCCTCGGGGAAGAGACCCAGTACTTC
TRBV5-1	TRBD1	20	TRBJ1-1	few	CASSFRDRASLMATNTEAFF	TGCGCCAGCAGCTTCCGGGACAGGGCTTCTTTAATGGCAACGAACACTGAAGCTTTCTTT
TRBV5-1	TRBD1	15	TRBJ2-7	NA	CASSLDGQGSYEQYF	TGCGCCAGCAGCTTGGATGGACAGGGTTCCTACGAGCAGTACTTC
TRBV4-3	NA	16	TRBJ1-5	NA	CASSQDLAGPAEPQHF	TGCGCCAGCAGCCAAGATTTGGCAGGGCCGGCGGAGCCCCAGCATTTT
TRBV11-2	NA	13	TRBJ1-1	NA	CASRTVVGTEAFF	TGTGCCAGCAGGACAGTCGTTGGCACTGAAGCTTTCTTT
TRBV7-6	NA	13	TRBJ2-7	few	CASSLVGGREQYF	TGTGCCAGCAGCTTAGTGGGCGGCAGGGAGCAGTACTTC
TRBV19	NA	16	TRBJ1-6	NA	CASSMAQTDFYSPLHF	TGTGCCAGTAGTATGGCGCAGACAGACTTCTATTCACCCCTCCACTTT
TRBV9	NA	15	TRBJ1-3	NA	CASSVGLDPPNTIYF	TGTGCCAGCAGCGTAGGTCTGGACCCGCCGAACACCATATATTTT
TRBV7-2	NA	12	TRBJ2-5	NA	CASSLARGEQYF	TGTGCCAGCAGCTTAGCGAGGGGTGAGCAGTACTTC
TRBV6-5	NA	15	TRBJ1-2	few	CASRFLTGKNYGYTF	TGTGCCAGCAGATTCCTGACAGGCAAAAACTATGGCTACACCTTC
TRBV5-1	TRBD2	23	TRBJ2-5	NA	CASSYGATSGVQRIDRSAETQYF	TGCGCCAGCAGCTATGGCGCAACTAGCGGAGTGCAGAGAATCGATAGGAGTGCAGAGACCCAGTACTTC
TRBV19	TRBD2	19	TRBJ2-3	once	CASQSPASGGRTSTDTQYF	TGTGCCAGCCAATCGCCAGCTAGCGGGGGAAGAACTAGCACAGATACGCAGTATTTT
TRBV7-6	NA	15	TRBJ1-2	NA	CASSYTDGVDYGYTF	TGTGCCAGCAGCTATACGGACGGGGTGGACTATGGCTACACCTTC
TRBV7-8	NA	17	TRBJ1-4	NA	CASRLTTRGATNEKLFF	TGTGCCAGCAGACTGACGACAAGGGGTGCCACTAATGAAAAACTGTTTTTT
TRBV2	NA	13	TRBJ1-4	NA	CASSRTDNEKLFF	TGTGCCAGCAGCCGGACGGATAATGAAAAACTGTTTTTT
TRBV15	NA	14	TRBJ1-4	NA	CATSLGTSSEKLFF	TGTGCCACCAGCCTAGGGACCTCGAGCGAAAAACTGTTTTTT
TRBV7-2	TRBD1	15	TRBJ2-5	NA	CASSLRTGAGETQYF	TGTGCCAGCAGCTTGAGGACAGGGGCAGGGGAGACCCAGTACTTC
TRBV5-1	TRBD2	17	TRBJ2-7	NA	CASSLRAGGADSYEQYF	TGCGCCAGCAGCTTGAGGGCCGGGGGGGCCGACTCCTACGAGCAGTACTTC
TRBV6-5	TRBD2	14	TRBJ2-5	NA	CASSQGTSSETQYF	TGTGCCAGCAGTCAAGGGACTAGCTCAGAGACCCAGTACTTC
TRBV9	TRBD2	14	TRBJ2-1	NA	CASTRTSSYNEQFF	TGTGCCAGCACCCGGACTAGTTCCTACAATGAGCAGTTCTTC
TRBV5-6	TRBD2	18	TRBJ2-5	few	CASSLSIMAGGPGETQYF	TGTGCCAGCAGCTTGTCGATCATGGCGGGGGGGCCCGGGGAGACCCAGTACTTC
TRBV9	NA	15	TRBJ2-1	NA	CASSPLAGGINEQFF	TGTGCCAGCAGCCCACTAGCAGGGGGGATTAATGAGCAGTTCTTC
TRBV11-2	NA	14	TRBJ1-2	NA	CASSSFQGYYGYTF	TGTGCCAGCAGCTCGTTTCAGGGCTATTATGGCTACACCTTC
TRBV7-6	NA	15	TRBJ2-5	NA	CASSFVAGGSETQYF	TGTGCCAGCAGCTTCGTGGCAGGGGGGTCGGAGACCCAGTACTTC
TRBV9	TRBD1	15	TRBJ1-6	NA	CASSVAAGGNSPLHF	TGTGCCAGCAGCGTAGCGGCAGGGGGCAATTCACCCCTCCACTTT
TRBV10-3	NA	12	TRBJ1-1	NA	CAISDRGGGAFF	TGTGCCATCAGTGACAGGGGCGGTGGGGCTTTCTTT
TRBV11-2	TRBD1	15	TRBJ2-7	NA	CASSFSQGDPYEQYF	TGTGCCAGCAGCTTTTCCCAGGGGGACCCCTACGAGCAGTACTTC
TRBV5-1	NA	12	TRBJ2-7	NA	CASSQDNYEQYF	TGCGCCAGCAGCCAGGACAACTACGAGCAGTACTTC
TRBV5-1	TRBD1	15	TRBJ1-1	few	CASSTRQGMGTEAFF	TGCGCCAGCAGCACACGACAGGGAATGGGCACTGAAGCTTTCTTT
TRBV11-2	TRBD2	16	TRBJ2-3	NA	CASSLDELAGGDTQYF	TGTGCCAGCAGCTTAGATGAACTAGCGGGGGGTGATACGCAGTATTTT
TRBV7-2	TRBD2	15	TRBJ2-7	NA	CASRPSGGADYEQYF	TGTGCCAGCAGGCCTAGCGGGGGGGCCGACTACGAGCAGTACTTC
TRBV6-1	NA	13	TRBJ1-4	NA	CASVRDSGEKLFF	TGTGCCAGCGTAAGGGATTCTGGTGAAAAACTGTTTTTT
TRBV5-5	NA	16	TRBJ2-1	NA	CASSLGGPGTHNEQFF	TGTGCCAGCAGCTTGGGGGGTCCCGGGACCCACAATGAGCAGTTCTTC
TRBV5-6	NA	16	TRBJ2-4	NA	CASSLGQTIAKNIQYF	TGTGCCAGCAGCTTGGGACAAACCATAGCCAAAAACATTCAGTACTTC
TRBV30	NA	13	TRBJ2-1	NA	CAWSGLGYGEQFF	TGTGCCTGGTCAGGGCTCGGGTACGGTGAGCAGTTCTTC
TRBV18	NA	13	TRBJ1-5	NA	CASSPKGDAFQHF	TGTGCCAGCTCACCCAAGGGGGACGCATTCCAGCATTTT
TRBV9	NA	14	TRBJ1-6	NA	CASTGGGAGSPLHF	TGTGCCAGCACCGGGGGAGGGGCGGGTTCACCCCTCCACTTT